The 7 T cell receptor beta chains given below trace back to one sample, sequenced in a study of cytomegalovirus exposure and HLA in healthy donors. The study ran its PCR with 60 Vbeta and 13 Jbeta primers. TCRdb keeps only in-frame clones here, not all; method: immunoSEQ multiplex PCR. The sample records about 160,000 clones, 80% being singletons. Sequencing input: PBMCs. These receptors were collected from a man between 18 and 29 years old in good health and CMV-seropositive.

CDR3 region: CASSAGQQETQYF. The CDR3 DNA is TGTGCCAGTAGTGCGGGACAGCAAGAGACCCAGTACTTC. V and J are TRBV19 and TRBJ2-5; tentative D call: TRBD1 (7 bases). The CDR3 spans 13 residues. In germline, CDR1 is LNHDA, CDR2 SQIVND (reference sequence). V lost 5 bases, J lost 2 bases, and 9 bases lay in between.

The chain carries TRBV5-4 and TRBJ1-2; D perhaps matches TRBD1 (6 bases). Germline CDR1 SGHNT, CDR2 YYREEE (reference sequence). CDR3 length: 14 amino acids. V lost 4 bases and J lost 2, with 12 bases in between. The CDR3 DNA sequence: TGTGCCAGCAGCCCTCGTCAGGGGAACTATGGCTACACCTTC. It is translated as CASSPRQGNYGYTF.

Notes on this clone: An end of the junction differs from the germline gene, which may be a read error. The chain combines TRBV5-4 with TRBJ2-7; 7 bases are a match to TRBD2. CDR1 SGHNT and CDR2 YYREEE come from the germline V gene (reference sequence). This CDR3 is 13 amino acids long. The chain's CDR3 is CASSWGGTPERYF. The CDR3 coding sequence is TGTGCCAGCAGCTGGGGGGGGACTCCGGAGCGGTACTTC.

This clone was detected once. The V gene is TRBV5-4, the J gene TRBJ2-3, with D perhaps matching TRBD2 (6 bases). The germline V gene encodes CDR1 SGHNT and CDR2 YYREEE (reference sequence). V was clipped by 2 bases and J by 2 bases, with 15 bases between them. CDR3 size: 16 residues. The CDR3 here is CASSLRVGGSTDTQYF. For the CDR3, the DNA is TGTGCCAGCAGCTTACGGGTGGGGGGTTCCACAGATACGCAGTATTTT.

This clone was recorded a few times. This sequence joins TRBV10-3 and TRBJ2-1, with D tentatively TRBD2 (6 bases). This CDR3 comprises 17 residues. Germline lookup yields CDR1 ENHRY and CDR2 SYGVKD. Trimming cost V 4 bases and J 5 bases, with 21 bases left between them. The CDR3 DNA reads as TGTGCCATCAGTGCCCCACTTGTTGGGACTGCCAACAATGAGCAGTTCTTC. Its protein is CAISAPLVGTANNEQFF.

Concerning this clone itself: At one boundary the junction diverges from the germline segment, which might be a read error. V usage is TRBV7-9 and J usage is TRBJ2-7; D unresolved. The CDR3 covers 12 residues. Germline CDR1 and CDR2: SEHNR and FQNEAQ (reference sequence). The CDR3 bases are TGTTCCAGCAGCTTAGCATATCGCGAGCAGTACTTC. Protein: CSSSLAYREQYF.

V usage is TRBV10-3 and J usage is TRBJ2-1; tentatively, D is TRBD2 (6 bases). Germline assignment: CDR1 ENHRY and CDR2 SYGVKD. The CDR3 extends over 13 amino acids. Trimming stripped 4 bases from V and 3 bases from J, with 7 bases between. CDR3 protein: CAISVRDYNEQFF. In DNA form, the CDR3 reads TGTGCCATCAGTGTGCGGGACTACAATGAGCAGTTCTTC.